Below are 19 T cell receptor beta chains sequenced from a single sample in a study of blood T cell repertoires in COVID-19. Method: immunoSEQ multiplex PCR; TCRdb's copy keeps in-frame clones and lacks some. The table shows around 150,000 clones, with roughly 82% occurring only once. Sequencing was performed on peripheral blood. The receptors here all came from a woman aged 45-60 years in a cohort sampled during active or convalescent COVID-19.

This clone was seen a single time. CDR3 coding DNA: TGTGCCAGCAGCTTAGCCCTCACAGATACGCAGTATTTT. Encoded protein: CASSLALTDTQYF. The gene calls are TRBV11-2 and TRBJ2-3; no reliable D call. V was pared by 1 base and J by 2 bases, with 4 bases between. Germline CDR1 reads SGHAT; CDR2 reads FQNNGV. CDR3 length equals 13 residues.

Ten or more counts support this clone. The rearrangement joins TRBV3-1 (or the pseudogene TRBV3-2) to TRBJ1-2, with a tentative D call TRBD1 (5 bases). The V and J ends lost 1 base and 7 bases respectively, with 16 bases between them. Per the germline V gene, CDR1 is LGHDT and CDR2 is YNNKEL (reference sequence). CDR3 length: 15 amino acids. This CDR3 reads CASSQGNRPSGGYTF. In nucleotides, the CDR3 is TGTGCCAGCAGCCAAGGAAACAGGCCTTCGGGTGGCTACACCTTC.

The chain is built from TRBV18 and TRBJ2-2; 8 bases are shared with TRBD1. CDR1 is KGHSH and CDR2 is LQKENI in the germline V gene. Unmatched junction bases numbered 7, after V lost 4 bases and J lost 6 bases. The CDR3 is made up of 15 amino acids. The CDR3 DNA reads TGTGCCAGCTCACTGTCCGGGACAGGATCCGGGGAGCTGTTTTTT. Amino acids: CASSLSGTGSGELFF.

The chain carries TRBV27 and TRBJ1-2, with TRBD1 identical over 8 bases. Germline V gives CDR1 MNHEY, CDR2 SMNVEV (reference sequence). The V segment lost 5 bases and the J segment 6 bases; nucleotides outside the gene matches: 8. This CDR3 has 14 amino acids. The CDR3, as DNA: TGTGCCAGCAGTCCAGACAGGGGTCTACATGGCTACACCTTC. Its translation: CASSPDRGLHGYTF.

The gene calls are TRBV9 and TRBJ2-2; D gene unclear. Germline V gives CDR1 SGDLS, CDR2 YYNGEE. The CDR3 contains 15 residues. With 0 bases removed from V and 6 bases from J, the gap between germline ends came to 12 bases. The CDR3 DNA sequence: TGTGCCAGCAGCGTAGGAAGTTCCCAGGCCGGGGAGCTGTTTTTT. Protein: CASSVGSSQAGELFF.

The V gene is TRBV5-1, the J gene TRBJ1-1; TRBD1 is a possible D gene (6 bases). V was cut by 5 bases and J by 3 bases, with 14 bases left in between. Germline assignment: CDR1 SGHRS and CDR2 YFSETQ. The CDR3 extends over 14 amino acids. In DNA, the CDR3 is TGCGCCAGCAGACCCAAGGGGGGGGACACTGAAGCTTTCTTT. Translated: CASRPKGGDTEAFF.

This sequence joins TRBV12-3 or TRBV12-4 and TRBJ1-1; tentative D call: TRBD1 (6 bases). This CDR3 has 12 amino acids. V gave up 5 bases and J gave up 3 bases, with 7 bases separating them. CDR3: CASSQGYTEAFF. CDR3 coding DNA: TGTGCCAGCAGTCAGGGGTACACTGAAGCTTTCTTT.

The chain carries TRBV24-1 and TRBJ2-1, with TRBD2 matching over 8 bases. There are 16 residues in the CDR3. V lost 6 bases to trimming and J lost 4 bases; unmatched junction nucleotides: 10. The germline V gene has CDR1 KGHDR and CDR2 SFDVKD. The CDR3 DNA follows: TGTGCCACCAGTCGGGATGCGGGGGGCCATTACAATGAGCAGTTCTTC. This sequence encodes CATSRDAGGHYNEQFF.

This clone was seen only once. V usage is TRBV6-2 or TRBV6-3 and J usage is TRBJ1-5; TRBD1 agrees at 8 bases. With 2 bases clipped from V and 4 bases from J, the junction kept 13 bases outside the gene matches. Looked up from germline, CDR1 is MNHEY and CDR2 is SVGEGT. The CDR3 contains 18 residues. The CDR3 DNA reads TGTGCCAGCAGTTACCCCCTCTCTACAGGGGGTTTAAATCAGCCCCAGCATTTT. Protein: CASSYPLSTGGLNQPQHF.

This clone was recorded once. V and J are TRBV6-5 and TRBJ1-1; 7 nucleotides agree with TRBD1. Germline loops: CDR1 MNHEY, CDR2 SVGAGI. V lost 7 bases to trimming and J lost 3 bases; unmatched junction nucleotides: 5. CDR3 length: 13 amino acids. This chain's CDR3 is CASIERGHTEAFF. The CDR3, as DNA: TGTGCCAGCATAGAAAGGGGGCACACTGAAGCTTTCTTT.

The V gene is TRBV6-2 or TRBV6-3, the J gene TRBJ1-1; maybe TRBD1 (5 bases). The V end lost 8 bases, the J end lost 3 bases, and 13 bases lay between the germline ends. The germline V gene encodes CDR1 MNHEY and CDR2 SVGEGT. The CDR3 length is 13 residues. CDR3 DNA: TGTGCCAGCCGTTGGGGGAGGGACACTGAAGCTTTCTTT. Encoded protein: CASRWGRDTEAFF.

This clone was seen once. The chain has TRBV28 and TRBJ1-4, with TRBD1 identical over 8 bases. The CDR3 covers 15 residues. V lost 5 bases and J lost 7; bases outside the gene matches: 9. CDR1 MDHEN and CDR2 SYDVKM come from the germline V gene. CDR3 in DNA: TGTGCCAGCAGTCCAGGGGGCGGAGGTGGTGAAAAACTGTTTTTT. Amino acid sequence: CASSPGGGGGEKLFF. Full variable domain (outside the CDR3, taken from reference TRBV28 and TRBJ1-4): DVKVTQSSRYLVKRTGEKVFLECVQDMDHENMFWYRQDPGLGLRLIYFSYDVKMKEKGDIPEGYSVSREKKERFSLILESASTNQTSMYLCASSPGGGGGEKLFFGSGTQLSVL.

This CDR3 is CASSLGLNEQFF. The CDR3 nucleotides read TGTGCCAGCAGCTTAGGCCTGAATGAGCAGTTCTTC. J is TRBJ2-1 and V is TRBV13; D is unclear. This CDR3 is built from 12 residues. V was clipped by 0 bases and J by 7 bases, with 4 bases between them. Per germline, CDR1 PRHDT and CDR2 FYEKMQ (reference sequence).

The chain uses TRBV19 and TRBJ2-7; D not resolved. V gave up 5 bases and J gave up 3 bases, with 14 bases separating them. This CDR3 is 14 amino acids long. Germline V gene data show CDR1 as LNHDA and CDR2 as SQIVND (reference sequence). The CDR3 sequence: CASSSRSTNYEQYF. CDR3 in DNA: TGTGCCAGTAGTTCTCGGTCCACCAACTACGAGCAGTACTTC.

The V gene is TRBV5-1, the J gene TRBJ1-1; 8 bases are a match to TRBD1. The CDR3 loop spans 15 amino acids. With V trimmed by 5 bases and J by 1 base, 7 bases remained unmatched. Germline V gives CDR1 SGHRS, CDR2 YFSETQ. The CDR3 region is CASRGADRENTEAFF. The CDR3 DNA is TGCGCCAGCAGAGGAGCGGACAGGGAGAACACTGAAGCTTTCTTT.

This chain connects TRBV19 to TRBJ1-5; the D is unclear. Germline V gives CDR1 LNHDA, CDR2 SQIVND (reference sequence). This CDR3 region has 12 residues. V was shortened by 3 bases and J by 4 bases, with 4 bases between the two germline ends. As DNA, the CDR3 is TGTGCCAGTAGTATGAGGAATCAGCCCCAGCATTTT. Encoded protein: CASSMRNQPQHF.

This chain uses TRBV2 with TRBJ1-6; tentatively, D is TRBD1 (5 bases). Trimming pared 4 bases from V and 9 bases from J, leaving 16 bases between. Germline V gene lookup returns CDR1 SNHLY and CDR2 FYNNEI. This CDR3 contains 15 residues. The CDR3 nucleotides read TGTGCCAGCAGTGCGGTGGAGGGGTCGGGTTCACCCCTCCACTTT. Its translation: CASSAVEGSGSPLHF.

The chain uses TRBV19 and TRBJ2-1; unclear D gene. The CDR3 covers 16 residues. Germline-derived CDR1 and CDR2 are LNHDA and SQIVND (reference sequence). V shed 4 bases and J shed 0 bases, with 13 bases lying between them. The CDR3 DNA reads TGTGCCAGTAGTAGACCTCAGGCTAACTCCTACAATGAGCAGTTCTTC. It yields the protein CASSRPQANSYNEQFF. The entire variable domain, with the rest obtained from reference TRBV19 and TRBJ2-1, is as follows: DGGITQSPKYLFRKEGQNVTLSCEQNLNHDAMYWYRQDPGQGLRLIYYSQIVNDFQKGDIAEGYSVSREKKESFPLTVTSAQKNPTAFYLCASSRPQANSYNEQFFGPGTRLTVL.

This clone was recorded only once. This CDR3 reads CASSLGRIQGTGNTIYF. In nucleotides, the CDR3 is TGTGCCAGTAGTCTTGGACGGATACAGGGAACTGGAAACACCATATATTTT. V gene TRBV19 combines with J gene TRBJ1-3, with D maybe TRBD1 (6 bases). V was shortened by 5 bases and J by 2 bases, with 19 bases between the two germline ends. The germline CDR1 and CDR2 sequences are LNHDA and SQIVND (reference sequence). The CDR3 covers 17 residues.